The rows below give T cell receptor beta chains drawn from one sample of a study of identical twins. TCRdb used MiXCR to reprocess the 5' RACE reads, holding one entry per CDR3 protein. The data show roughly 490,000 distinct CDR3 sequences, approximately 14% seen once. This same sample was also taken into another study, of yellow fever vaccine responses in identical twins.

Sequencing was performed on CD4+ T cells sorted from blood. Receptors were obtained from a woman between 18 and 29 years old in good health. CDR3s include the opening cysteine and the closing phenylalanine or tryptophan. The order of the fields is D gene, clone size, V gene, J gene, CDR3 protein, CDR3 DNA. D genes are given only for firm matches. Only some rows state a clone size, as once, few, many or a class for expanded clones.

D gene: TRBD1
clone size: many
V gene: TRBV5-1
J gene: TRBJ2-3
CDR3 protein: CASSLEGAGSDTQYF
CDR3 DNA: TGCGCCAGCAGCTTGGAGGGGGCTGGTTCAGATACGCAGTATTTT

D gene: -
clone size: -
V gene: TRBV6-1
J gene: TRBJ2-2
CDR3 protein: CASSANMNTGELFF
CDR3 DNA: TGTGCCAGCAGTGCGAACATGAACACCGGGGAGCTGTTTTTT

D gene: TRBD2
clone size: -
V gene: TRBV29-1
J gene: TRBJ2-2
CDR3 protein: CSDRLASTGELFF
CDR3 DNA: TGCAGCGATAGACTAGCAAGCACCGGGGAGCTGTTTTTT

D gene: -
clone size: -
V gene: TRBV20-1
J gene: TRBJ2-3
CDR3 protein: CSATYTDTQYF
CDR3 DNA: TGCAGTGCAACGTACACAGATACGCAGTATTTT

D gene: -
clone size: -
V gene: TRBV20-1
J gene: TRBJ1-5
CDR3 protein: CSARAGQNQPQHF
CDR3 DNA: TGCAGTGCTAGAGCAGGACAGAATCAGCCCCAGCATTTT

D gene: -
clone size: few
V gene: TRBV5-1
J gene: TRBJ1-6
CDR3 protein: CASSLLPSGNSPLHF
CDR3 DNA: TGCGCCAGCAGCTTGCTCCCCTCAGGGAACTCACCCCTCCACTTT

D gene: TRBD2
clone size: few
V gene: TRBV9
J gene: TRBJ2-7
CDR3 protein: CASSAAQTTSGSYYEQYF
CDR3 DNA: TGTGCCAGCAGCGCCGCCCAGACCACTAGCGGGAGTTACTACGAGCAGTACTTC

D gene: -
clone size: few
V gene: TRBV4-3
J gene: TRBJ2-7
CDR3 protein: CASSQSLIMGRSNEQYF
CDR3 DNA: TGCGCCAGCAGCCAATCACTGATAATGGGCCGTAGTAACGAGCAGTACTTC

D gene: -
clone size: -
V gene: TRBV7-9
J gene: TRBJ2-7
CDR3 protein: CASSLGRARRSSYEQYF
CDR3 DNA: TGTGCCAGCAGCTTAGGAAGGGCTAGAAGAAGCTCCTACGAGCAGTACTTC

D gene: -
clone size: many
V gene: TRBV6-2/TRBV6-3
J gene: TRBJ2-5
CDR3 protein: CASSYGRQETQYF
CDR3 DNA: TGTGCCAGCAGTTACGGGAGGCAAGAGACCCAGTACTTC

D gene: -
clone size: -
V gene: TRBV7-3
J gene: TRBJ2-2
CDR3 protein: CASSFSGTNTGELFF
CDR3 DNA: TGTGCCAGCAGCTTTTCCGGGACAAACACCGGGGAGCTGTTTTTT

D gene: -
clone size: -
V gene: TRBV20-1
J gene: TRBJ2-1
CDR3 protein: CSARDRAMTSNEQFF
CDR3 DNA: TGCAGTGCTAGAGATAGGGCTATGACTAGCAATGAGCAGTTCTTC

D gene: TRBD1
clone size: -
V gene: TRBV25-1
J gene: TRBJ2-6
CDR3 protein: CASSKGQGSSGANVLTF
CDR3 DNA: TGTGCCAGCAGTAAGGGACAGGGCTCCTCTGGGGCCAACGTCCTGACTTTC

D gene: -
clone size: -
V gene: TRBV5-6
J gene: TRBJ2-5
CDR3 protein: CASSARTGRTQYF
CDR3 DNA: TGTGCCAGCAGCGCCCGGACGGGGAGGACCCAGTACTTC

D gene: -
clone size: few
V gene: TRBV11-2
J gene: TRBJ2-4
CDR3 protein: CASSTRTLAKNIQYF
CDR3 DNA: TGTGCCAGCAGCACCCGGACACTAGCCAAAAACATTCAGTACTTC

D gene: TRBD1
clone size: many
V gene: TRBV5-1
J gene: TRBJ1-5
CDR3 protein: CASSFEGQDHQPQHF
CDR3 DNA: TGCGCCAGCAGCTTTGAGGGACAGGATCATCAGCCCCAGCATTTT

D gene: TRBD1
clone size: few
V gene: TRBV20-1
J gene: TRBJ2-7
CDR3 protein: CSAQDREHYAYEQYF
CDR3 DNA: TGCAGTGCTCAAGACAGGGAACATTACGCCTACGAGCAGTACTTC

D gene: -
clone size: -
V gene: TRBV12-3/TRBV12-4
J gene: TRBJ1-6
CDR3 protein: CASSLGPADNSPLHF
CDR3 DNA: TGTGCCAGCAGTTTGGGCCCGGCAGATAATTCACCCCTCCACTTT

D gene: TRBD2
clone size: few
V gene: TRBV4-1
J gene: TRBJ2-5
CDR3 protein: CASSRLAEETQYF
CDR3 DNA: TGCGCCAGCAGTAGACTAGCGGAAGAGACCCAGTACTTC

D gene: TRBD1
clone size: -
V gene: TRBV7-2
J gene: TRBJ2-7
CDR3 protein: CASSFTGVYEQYF
CDR3 DNA: TGTGCCAGCAGCTTTACAGGGGTCTACGAGCAGTACTTC

D gene: -
clone size: -
V gene: TRBV7-8
J gene: TRBJ2-1
CDR3 protein: CASSLPSKLAKFF
CDR3 DNA: TGTGCCAGCAGCTTACCCTCAAAGCTAGCGAAGTTCTTC

D gene: -
clone size: -
V gene: TRBV10-1
J gene: TRBJ2-5
CDR3 protein: CASSESWETQYF
CDR3 DNA: TGCGCCAGCAGTGAGTCGTGGGAGACCCAGTACTTC

D gene: TRBD2
clone size: many
V gene: TRBV5-1
J gene: TRBJ2-2
CDR3 protein: CASGAGGLTGELFF
CDR3 DNA: TGCGCCAGCGGCGCGGGGGGCTTAACCGGGGAGCTGTTTTTT

D gene: -
clone size: many
V gene: TRBV9
J gene: TRBJ2-5
CDR3 protein: CASSVKGKETQYF
CDR3 DNA: TGTGCCAGCAGCGTGAAGGGGAAAGAGACCCAGTACTTC

D gene: TRBD2
clone size: few
V gene: TRBV28
J gene: TRBJ2-3
CDR3 protein: CASSFPASGRPSTDTQYF
CDR3 DNA: TGTGCCAGCAGTTTCCCGGCTAGCGGGAGGCCCAGCACAGATACGCAGTATTTT

D gene: TRBD2
clone size: few
V gene: TRBV27
J gene: TRBJ2-1
CDR3 protein: CASSLYRGGQSSYNEQFF
CDR3 DNA: TGTGCCAGCAGTTTATATCGGGGGGGCCAGAGCTCCTACAATGAGCAGTTCTTC

D gene: TRBD1
clone size: few
V gene: TRBV5-1
J gene: TRBJ1-1
CDR3 protein: CASSLARTGMNTEAFF
CDR3 DNA: TGCGCCAGCAGCTTGGCCAGGACAGGAATGAACACTGAAGCTTTCTTT

D gene: -
clone size: -
V gene: TRBV10-3
J gene: TRBJ2-5
CDR3 protein: CAISESRGLTHGTQYF
CDR3 DNA: TGTGCCATCAGTGAGTCGAGGGGTCTCACTCACGGGACCCAGTACTTC